This T cell receptor (beta chain) is from a study of T cells in Graves' hyperthyroidism and ophthalmopathy. Study-level information: Upon initial diagnosis and before any treatment, peripheral blood was collected.

Germline assignment: CDR1 LNHDA and CDR2 SQIVND (reference sequence). V lost 7 bases and J 8 bases, leaving 14 bases between the germline ends. The CDR3 loop spans 12 amino acids. Amplification of TCR beta CDR3 regions was performed using RNA transcripts as template. First-round RT-PCR with HTBI primers amplified the TCR CDR3 region. MiXCR, run by TCRdb on the multiplex PCR reads, gives a single entry per CDR3 protein. The data hold tens of thousands of distinct CDR3 sequences, with approximately 45% observed a single time. This clonotype rates as medium-sized. Its specificity is unknown. Overall study results and limits: Most thyroid clonotypes that were expanded above 0.001 also turned up in blood.

This clonotype originated in a woman in her 30s with Graves' hyperthyroidism. The V and J genes are TRBV19 and TRBJ1-2; D is uncertain. The sequencing sample was made of blood. The CDR3, as DNA: TGTGCCAGTATAGGCCACTTCTCCGGCTACACCTTC. This encodes CASIGHFSGYTF.